This TCR beta chain is from a study of control samples from healthy donors and cancer patients. The CDR3 extends over 16 amino acids. Germline assignment: CDR1 LNHDA and CDR2 SQIVND (reference sequence). V dropped 3 bases and J dropped 1 base, with 15 bases sitting between them. Produced via immunoSEQ multiplex PCR; TCRdb's table is partial and in-frame only. This table holds 90,000 to 100,000 clones, about four fifths found once. This receptor was taken from a woman aged 30 to 39 in good health. Input material: blood. The chain carries TRBV19 and TRBJ1-2, with D possibly matching TRBD1 (6 bases). The chain's CDR3 is CASSINPRTVNYGYTF. The CDR3 nucleotides read TGTGCCAGTAGTATTAACCCCCGGACAGTTAACTATGGCTACACCTTC.